This TCR beta chain was recorded in a study of blood T cell repertoires in COVID-19. Study summary: Specimens from acute and convalescent COVID-19 originated in the United States, Italy and Spain. From T cells, B-cell-depleted T cells, or PBMCs came the material, which was cDNA or gDNA.

Germline lookup yields CDR1 LGHNT and CDR2 FRNRAP. The CDR3 totals 14 residues. Unmatched junction bases numbered 8, after V lost 6 bases and J lost 5 bases. Methods used by the authors: Researchers report that nucleated cell counts were estimated from reference gene primer amplification. Profiled with immunoSEQ multiplex PCR; TCRdb holds only in-frame clones, not every one. From that table come the V and J calls and clone size; the DNA was used to work out D and trimming. The profile shows 150,000 or so clones, about 89% of them singletons. The receptor comes from a man aged 50-59 years with acute or convalescent COVID-19. The specimen was peripheral blood. This sequence joins TRBV12-5 and TRBJ1-1; TRBD1 matches at 8 bases. CDR3 protein: CASGPTGGRTEAFF. CDR3 DNA sequence: TGTGCTAGTGGGCCTACAGGGGGAAGGACTGAAGCTTTCTTT.